Presented here are 8 T cell receptor beta chains from one specimen sequenced in a study of Graves' ophthalmopathy and Graves' hyperthyroidism. As the template, RNA transcripts were used to amplify TCR beta CDR3 regions. Scientists carried out first-round RT-PCR using HTBI primers and then a second-round multiplex PCR. TCRdb reprocessed the multiplex PCR reads via MiXCR and lists one record per CDR3 protein. Among almost 750,000 distinct CDR3 sequences listed, roughly 41% were seen once. The specimen was peripheral blood. These receptor sequences come from an adult man with Graves' ophthalmopathy.

The chain couples TRBV7-9 to TRBJ2-6, with D perhaps matching TRBD1 or TRBD2 (5 bases each). The V end lost 5 bases, the J end lost 4 bases, and 18 bases lay between the germline ends. The CDR3 extends over 17 amino acids. Germline V lookup: CDR1 SEHNR, CDR2 FQNEAQ (reference sequence). CDR3 in amino acids: CASSLRGEGLGANVLTF. CDR3 bases: TGTGCCAGCAGCCTCCGGGGCGAAGGGTTGGGGGCCAACGTCCTGACTTTC.

The chain joins TRBV5-1 to TRBJ1-1; D remains ambiguous. Per germline, CDR1 SGHRS and CDR2 YFSETQ. V was shortened by 1 base and J by 2 bases, with 12 bases between the two germline ends. The CDR3 consists of 15 residues. The CDR3 loop reads CASSLYGELNTEAFF. In nucleotides, the CDR3 is TGCGCCAGCAGCTTGTACGGGGAATTAAACACTGAAGCTTTCTTT.

Comment on this clonotype: Given a much more abundant clone one base away, this may be a read error. The final CDR3 position lacks the conserved phenylalanine or tryptophan, pointing to a likely read error. The chain has TRBV20-1 and TRBJ2-5; either TRBD1 or TRBD2 may supply D (5 bases each). Between the trimmed V and J ends, which lost 6 bases and 5 bases, there was a span of 13 bases. Germline assignment: CDR1 DFQATT and CDR2 SNEGSKA (reference sequence). The CDR3 covers 12 residues. The CDR3 loop reads CSAQEAGETQYV. CDR3 sequence (DNA): TGCAGTGCCCAGGAGGCAGGGGAGACCCAGTACGTC.

The gene calls are TRBV11-1 and TRBJ1-5, with D unclear. From germline, CDR1 is SGHAT and CDR2 FQDESV (reference sequence). CDR3 length: 16 residues. The ends were cut back, 5 bases at V and 7 bases at J, with 21 bases in the middle. The CDR3 sequence: CASSGRRWRGIQPQHF. The CDR3 coding sequence is TGTGCCAGCAGCGGACGAAGGTGGCGTGGCATCCAGCCCCAGCATTTT. Together with reference TRBV11-1 and TRBJ1-5, the CDR3 gives the full variable domain: EAEVAQSPRYKITEKSQAVAFWCDPISGHATLYWYRQILGQGPELLVQFQDESVVDDSQLPKDRFSAERLKGVDSTLKIQPAELGDSAMYLCASSGRRWRGIQPQHFGDGTRLSIL.

As for this clonotype: It may be a read error: a sequence one base away is much more abundant. A read error is likely, as this CDR3 ends without the conserved phenylalanine or tryptophan. This chain connects TRBV9 to TRBJ1-1; D is ambiguous. The V and J ends lost 5 bases and 0 bases respectively, with 11 bases between them. The CDR3 is made up of 14 amino acids. Germline V gives CDR1 SGDLS, CDR2 YYNGEE. The CDR3 is CASSMTVMNTEAFL. The DNA for the CDR3 is TGTGCCAGCAGTATGACCGTCATGAACACTGAAGCTTTCCTT.

The chain recombines TRBV6-5 with TRBJ2-7; the D call may be TRBD1 or TRBD2 (5 bases each). Germline CDR1 reads MNHEY; CDR2 reads SVGAGI. The CDR3 contains 14 residues. Trimming shortened V by 0 bases and J by 8 bases, and 14 bases separated the two germline ends. This CDR3 reads CASSYSAGPGKQYF. The CDR3 coding sequence is TGTGCCAGCAGTTACTCTGCAGGGCCCGGGAAGCAGTACTTC.

The chain has TRBV15 and TRBJ1-2; D is unclear. The V end was cut by 3 bases, the J end by 0 bases, with 11 bases between. The length of the CDR3 is 15 residues. Germline V gives CDR1 LNHNV, CDR2 YYDKDF (reference sequence). The CDR3 sequence is CATSSVDKTNYGYTF. The CDR3 nucleotides read TGTGCCACCAGCAGCGTTGACAAGACTAACTATGGCTACACCTTC.

This clonotype came up many times. This chain uses TRBV10-3 with TRBJ1-6; D unclear. Germline V lookup: CDR1 ENHRY, CDR2 SYGVKD. V was clipped by 0 bases and J by 9 bases, with 6 bases between them. This CDR3 is 13 amino acids long. CDR3 residues: CAISESNASPLHF. The CDR3 DNA is TGTGCCATCAGTGAGTCGAACGCTTCACCCCTCCACTTT.